The clone carrying this T cell receptor (beta chain) came up many times. Its specificity is not known. The data stem from a study of T cells in Graves' hyperthyroidism and ophthalmopathy. Notes on the study in general: Classification by a 13 V-J model distinguished ophthalmopathy from stable hyperthyroidism.

What was amplified from RNA transcripts were TCR beta CDR3 regions. Using the HTBI primer set, a first-round RT-PCR was run on the TCR CDR3. TCRdb re-called the multiplex PCR reads with MiXCR, one entry per CDR3 protein. The sample lists 300,000 to 500,000 distinct CDR3 sequences; around 15% were seen once. Clinical symptoms, serum thyroxine and TRAb, thyroid ultrasound and orbital computed tomography were used for the diagnoses. The PBMCs were sourced from fresh peripheral blood (about 9.6 ml). The receptor's source is a man in his fifties or sixties with Graves' ophthalmopathy. The sequenced sample was blood.

CDR3 DNA: TGTGCCATCAGTGAGTTGGTCCTGAGCGGGAGGAAACCGAGGGGCTACAATGAGCAGTTCTTC. This gives the protein CAISELVLSGRKPRGYNEQFF. This chain connects TRBV10-3 to TRBJ2-1; 9 bases are shared with TRBD2. This CDR3 spans 21 amino acids. Germline V gene sequence: CDR1 ENHRY, CDR2 SYGVKD. The V gene end was trimmed by 1 base and the J gene end by 3 bases; junction bases not matched to a gene: 19.